The 14 T cell receptor beta chains below come from one sample, sequenced in a study of cytomegalovirus exposure and HLA in healthy donors. Vbeta (60) and Jbeta (13) primers were used in the PCR. The table came from immunoSEQ multiplex PCR; TCRdb's copy has only in-frame clones and leaves some out. The sample yields about 110,000 clones, approximately 80% seen once. The sequencing input was PBMCs. All receptors derive from a man aged 55 to 70 in good health and CMV-seronegative.

The genes are TRBV10-3 and TRBJ2-7; 7 nucleotides agree with TRBD2. Germline loops: CDR1 ENHRY, CDR2 SYGVKD. The CDR3 sequence is 12 residues long. Germline trimming cut 4 bases from V and 4 bases from J; bases unmatched to any gene: 1. The CDR3 DNA follows: TGTGCCATCAGTGCCGGGGGGTACGAGCAGTACGTC. Its protein is CAISAGGYEQYV.

The chain is built from TRBV4-2 and TRBJ2-1, with 7 nucleotides matching TRBD2. This CDR3 spans 15 amino acids. The germline gives CDR1 LGHNA, CDR2 YNFKEQ. Unmatched junction bases numbered 7, after V lost 2 bases and J lost 6 bases. CDR3 in DNA: TGTGCCAGCAGCCAATTGAGCGGGGCCATCAATGAGCAGTTCTTC. It yields the protein CASSQLSGAINEQFF.

The V and J genes are TRBV2 and TRBJ2-5; 8 positions match TRBD2. This CDR3 region has 14 residues. After removal of 6 bases from V and 7 bases from J, the junction contained 10 bases not matched to a gene. Germline CDR1 SNHLY, CDR2 FYNNEI. The CDR3 region is CASSGIGGEGTQYF. The CDR3 DNA reads as TGTGCCAGCAGCGGGATCGGGGGGGAAGGGACCCAGTACTTC.

The chain combines TRBV7-9 with TRBJ1-3; 7 bases are a match to TRBD1. Germline-derived CDR1 and CDR2 are SEHNR and FQNEAQ (reference sequence). The J segment lost 7 bases and the V segment lost 11 bases, leaving 5 bases of the junction unmatched. CDR3 length equals 11 residues. CDR3 nucleotides: TGTGCCGTACAGGGGCCCAACACCATATATTTT. This translates into CAVQGPNTIYF.

The chain uses TRBV30 and TRBJ1-1, with D unclear. The CDR3 is 13 residues long. Between the trimmed V and J ends, which lost 1 base and 3 bases, there was a span of 9 bases. CDR1 GTSNPN and CDR2 SVGIG come from the germline V gene (reference sequence). CDR3: CAWSGAGYTEAFF. CDR3 nucleotide sequence: TGTGCCTGGAGTGGGGCTGGGTACACTGAAGCTTTCTTT.

The gene calls are TRBV28 and TRBJ1-4, with D maybe TRBD1 (5 bases). There are 15 residues in the CDR3. The V gene lost 4 bases and the J gene lost 10 bases, with 19 bases spanning the gap. Germline V gene lookup returns CDR1 MDHEN and CDR2 SYDVKM. Here the CDR3 DNA reads TGTGCCAGCAGTTCCACATACCGGGGGGAGGGAAAACTGTTTTTT. As protein: CASSSTYRGEGKLFF.

The V and J genes are TRBV7-2 and TRBJ1-2; 9 bases line up with TRBD1. With 5 bases clipped from V and 6 bases from J, the junction kept 7 bases outside the gene matches. Germline-derived CDR1 and CDR2 are SGHTA and FQGNSA. The CDR3 loop spans 14 amino acids. CDR3 sequence (DNA): TGTGCCAGCAGCGCTCACGACAGGGGGAATGGCTACACCTTC. It yields the protein CASSAHDRGNGYTF. Supplemented by reference TRBV7-2 and TRBJ1-2, the full variable domain reads GAGVSQSPSNKVTEKGKDVELRCDPISGHTALYWYRQSLGQGLEFLIYFQGNSAPDKSGLPSDRFSAERTGGSVSTLTIQRTQQEDSAVYLCASSAHDRGNGYTFGSGTRLTVV.

CDR3 sequence: CASRQGLTYQPQHF. For the CDR3, the DNA is TGTGCCAGCAGACAGGGGCTTACTTATCAGCCCCAGCATTTT. This sequence joins TRBV6-1 and TRBJ1-5; 7 bases are a match to TRBD1. Germline values: CDR1 MNHNS, CDR2 SASEGT. With V trimmed by 6 bases and J by 5 bases, 7 bases remained unmatched. The CDR3 covers 14 residues.

This clone appeared once. This chain connects TRBV7-2 to TRBJ1-3; weak D call: TRBD1 (5 bases). The germline V gene encodes CDR1 SGHTA and CDR2 FQGNSA. V lost 1 base and J 9 bases, leaving 16 bases between the germline ends. The CDR3 spans 15 residues. This CDR3 reads CASSLEASGFATIYF. The CDR3 DNA follows: TGTGCCAGCAGCTTAGAGGCTTCAGGGTTTGCCACCATATATTTT.

The CDR3 loop is CATSRAGYSEKLFF. The CDR3 DNA follows: TGTGCCACCAGCAGAGCAGGGTATTCGGAAAAACTGTTTTTT. The chain joins TRBV15 to TRBJ1-4, with a possible D match to TRBD1 (5 bases). Germline CDR1 reads LNHNV; CDR2 reads YYDKDF (reference sequence). The CDR3 consists of 14 residues. V gave up 1 base and J gave up 8 bases, with 11 bases separating them.

The chain uses TRBV7-2 and TRBJ2-1; 7 nucleotides align to TRBD2. This CDR3 has 15 amino acids. Germline V CDR1 and CDR2: SGHTA, FQGNSA. Germline trimming cut 7 bases from V and 3 bases from J; bases unmatched to any gene: 9. CDR3 amino acids: CASTRPGGNYNEQFF. In DNA, the CDR3 is TGTGCCAGCACCCGTCCGGGGGGAAACTACAATGAGCAGTTCTTC. Based on the CDR3 plus reference TRBV7-2 and TRBJ2-1, the full variable domain is GAGVSQSPSNKVTEKGKDVELRCDPISGHTALYWYRQSLGQGLEFLIYFQGNSAPDKSGLPSDRFSAERTGGSVSTLTIQRTQQEDSAVYLCASTRPGGNYNEQFFGPGTRLTVL.

The chain combines TRBV19 with TRBJ1-1; D not certain. Germline V gene lookup returns CDR1 LNHDA and CDR2 SQIVND (reference sequence). The CDR3 is 14 amino acids. Trimming took off 3 bases at V and 1 base at J, with 9 bases between the two ends. This chain's CDR3 is CASSIEEGNTEAFF. In DNA, the CDR3 is TGTGCCAGTAGTATTGAGGAGGGGAACACTGAAGCTTTCTTT.

The chain employs TRBV27 and TRBJ2-1, with D tentatively TRBD2 (5 bases). The CDR3 contains 15 residues. Germline V lookup: CDR1 MNHEY, CDR2 SMNVEV (reference sequence). Trimming took 2 bases from V and 8 from J, leaving 16 bases between them. The CDR3 DNA follows: TGTGCCAGCAGTTTACGGCAACAGATCGGGGATGAGCAGTTCTTC. The encoded protein is CASSLRQQIGDEQFF.

The rearrangement uses TRBV19 and TRBJ1-5, with 8 bases matching TRBD1. The CDR3 length is 16 residues. Trimming took 6 bases from V and 7 from J; bases not matched to a gene: 14. CDR1 and CDR2 (germline): LNHDA, SQIVND (reference sequence). The CDR3 loop is CASSGVGRGRGQPQHF. CDR3 nucleotide sequence: TGTGCCAGTAGCGGGGTAGGCAGGGGGCGAGGACAGCCCCAGCATTTT. Complete variable domain (other parts from reference TRBV19 and TRBJ1-5): DGGITQSPKYLFRKEGQNVTLSCEQNLNHDAMYWYRQDPGQGLRLIYYSQIVNDFQKGDIAEGYSVSREKKESFPLTVTSAQKNPTAFYLCASSGVGRGRGQPQHFGDGTRLSIL.